This T cell receptor beta chain was sequenced during a study of cytomegalovirus exposure and HLA in healthy donors. On this clone itself: Other DNA sequences within the sample encode an identical CDR3.

Germline CDR1 SGHDN, CDR2 FVKESK. The germline V and J ends were trimmed by 2 bases and 3 bases, with 2 bases remaining between them. The CDR3 consists of 11 residues. In the PCR, 60 Vbeta and 13 Jbeta primers were used. TCRdb's table, derived via immunoSEQ multiplex PCR, lists solely in-frame clones and lacks some. The sample has 150,000 to 180,000 clones, under 80% seen once. The chain uses TRBV14 and TRBJ2-7; no definite D call. Source material: PBMCs. This receptor was identified in a young man in good health and CMV-seronegative. CDR3 nucleotides: TGTGCCAGCAGCCAATACTACGAGCAGTACTTC. It encodes CASSQYYEQYF.